These 13 T cell receptor beta chains share one sample of origin, sequenced in a study of blood T cells in healthy people across ages. Primed by a sample-barcoded 5' primer and a J-beta primer mix, a second PCR proceeded for 7 to 11 cycles. TCRdb analysed the 5' RACE reads with MiXCR anew, one entry per CDR3 protein. The table has some 790,000 distinct CDR3 sequences, more than 25% seen once. Sequencing was performed on blood. Receptor source: an elderly woman in good health.

In this sample, this clonotype turned up a few times. V and J are TRBV5-1 and TRBJ1-2; 8 bases fit TRBD1. With V trimmed by 4 bases and J by 4 bases, 3 bases remained unmatched. Germline CDR1 reads SGHRS; CDR2 reads YFSETQ. The length of the CDR3 is 13 residues. CDR3 sequence: CASSVDRAYGYTF. The CDR3 DNA reads TGCGCCAGCAGCGTGGACAGGGCCTATGGCTACACCTTC.

As concerns this clonotype: It may be a read error: a sequence one base away is much more abundant. Here the CDR3 DNA reads TGTGCCAACACCAGTGTCGACGAGCAGTACTTC. It translates to CANTSVDEQYF. The rearrangement joins TRBV6-2 or TRBV6-3 to TRBJ2-5; D is unclear. The last part of the DNA fits TRBJ2-7 better; the J call may be wrong. CDR3 length: 11 amino acids. CDR1 is MNHEY and CDR2 is SVGEGT in the germline V gene.

To note about this clonotype: This may be a read error, as it is one base from a much larger clone. The V call is TRBV29-1, the J call TRBJ2-7; D unresolved. Trimming shortened V by 7 bases and J by 1 base, and 14 bases separated the two germline ends. CDR1 SQVTM and CDR2 ANQGSEA come from the germline V gene. The CDR3 consists of 13 residues. The CDR3 DNA sequence: TGCAGCGCTCCCCGGACGGGTTCCTACGAGCAGTACGTC. The encoded protein is CSAPRTGSYEQYV.

This clonotype has more than one count but fewer than ten. CDR3 sequence reads: CAWSEDRGNGQPQHF. In DNA form, the CDR3 reads TGTGCCTGGAGTGAGGACAGGGGAAATGGTCAGCCCCAGCATTTT. V gene TRBV30 combines with J gene TRBJ1-5, with 9 bases lining up with TRBD1. CDR3 length: 15 amino acids. Trimming took 1 base from V and 6 from J; bases not matched to a gene: 7. Germline V lookup: CDR1 GTSNPN, CDR2 SVGIG (reference sequence). Drawing the rest from reference TRBV30 and TRBJ1-5, the complete variable domain is SQTIHQWPATLVQPVGSPLSLECTVEGTSNPNLYWYRQAAGRGLQLLFYSVGIGQISSEVPQNLSASRPQDRQFILSSKKLLLSDSGFYLCAWSEDRGNGQPQHFGDGTRLSIL.

This clonotype occurred many times. The chain recombines TRBV6-2 or TRBV6-3 with TRBJ1-1; 9 bases map to TRBD1. The V gene's germline CDR1 is MNHEY and CDR2 SVGEGT. After removal of 8 bases from V and 11 bases from J, the junction contained 9 bases not matched to a gene. The CDR3 contains 12 residues. The CDR3 nucleotides read TGTGCCAGCGAGACCTGGGACAGGGCCGCTTTCTTT. This gives the protein CASETWDRAAFF.

This chain uses TRBV7-2 with TRBJ2-4, with 10 bases matching TRBD1. This CDR3 region has 17 residues. Germline V gene lookup returns CDR1 SGHTA and CDR2 FQGNSA. Trimming at V came to 5 bases and at J to 0 bases, leaving 7 bases not matched to a gene. In DNA form, the CDR3 reads TGTGCCAGCAGCACCCCCGGACAGGGGGTAGCCAAAAACATTCAGTACTTC. Translation: CASSTPGQGVAKNIQYF. Full variable domain (rest looked up from reference TRBV7-2 and TRBJ2-4): GAGVSQSPSNKVTEKGKDVELRCDPISGHTALYWYRQSLGQGLEFLIYFQGNSAPDKSGLPSDRFSAERTGGSVSTLTIQRTQQEDSAVYLCASSTPGQGVAKNIQYFGAGTRLSVL.

This clonotype has just a few counts. The genes are TRBV6-1 and TRBJ1-2; 7 bases fit TRBD1. The CDR3 is 16 amino acids. CDR1 is MNHNS, CDR2 SASEGT, per germline. J gave up 6 bases and V 4 bases, and 14 bases lay outside the gene matches. CDR3 coding DNA: TGTGCCAGCAGTGTTTATGGGAAGGGGGCAAGGGATGGCTACACCTTC. It yields the protein CASSVYGKGARDGYTF.

This clonotype appeared a few times. One base away lies a much larger clone, so this may be a sequencing read error. The chain couples TRBV5-5 to TRBJ2-5; the D is unclear. Germline V gene lookup returns CDR1 SGHKS and CDR2 YYEKEE (reference sequence). The CDR3 runs 14 residues. V lost 4 bases and J 1 base, leaving 11 bases between the germline ends. For the CDR3, the DNA is TGTGCCAGCAGCCTACAATGCCTCCAAGAGACCCAGTACTTC. Protein: CASSLQCLQETQYF.

This sequence joins TRBV12-3 or TRBV12-4 and TRBJ2-7, with 10 bases matching TRBD1. The CDR3 consists of 13 residues. Trimming at V came to 8 bases and at J to 2 bases, leaving 3 bases not matched to a gene. CDR3 protein: CASGTGVTYEQYF. CDR3 in DNA: TGTGCCAGCGGGACAGGGGTAACCTACGAGCAGTACTTC.

A word on this clonotype: This sequence may be a read error, since a much larger clone differs from it by one base. This rearrangement joins TRBV6-5 to TRBJ2-1; D not certain. V dropped 7 bases and J dropped 10 bases, with 11 bases sitting between them. CDR3 size: 11 residues. Germline V lookup: CDR1 MNHEY, CDR2 SVGAGI. The CDR3 DNA reads TGTGCCAGCATGCACCTCTACGAGCAGTTCTTC. Protein product: CASMHLYEQFF.

This chain uses TRBV24-1 with TRBJ2-5, with unresolved D. The J call may be wrong; the DNA end is better matched by TRBJ2-4. This CDR3 is built from 11 residues. Per the germline V gene, CDR1 is KGHDR and CDR2 is SFDVKD. CDR3 coding DNA: TGTGCCACCGGCCACCAAAACATTCAGTACTTC. Encoded protein: CATGHQNIQYF.

The chain uses TRBV4-1 and TRBJ1-3; D uncertain. V lost 1 base, J lost 4 bases, and 17 bases lay in between. CDR1 and CDR2 from the germline V gene are MGHRA and YSYEKL. CDR3 length equals 17 residues. In DNA form, the CDR3 reads TGCGCCAGCAGCCAAGGCCCCGGGGTCTGGGCAGGAAACACCATATATTTT. Translating gives CASSQGPGVWAGNTIYF.

Ten or more counts support this clonotype. This rearrangement joins TRBV7-2 to TRBJ2-1; D tentatively reads TRBD1 or TRBD2 (6 bases each). This CDR3 contains 13 residues. Germline V CDR1 and CDR2: SGHTA, FQGNSA. Trimming shortened V by 4 bases and J by 10 bases, and 14 bases separated the two germline ends. CDR3 bases: TGTGCCAGCAGCTCCCTAGAGGGGGGCGAGCAGTTCTTC. Translated, it gives CASSSLEGGEQFF.